These T cell receptor beta chains were read from a single sample in a study of glioma-infiltrating T cells after dendritic cell vaccination. TCRdb keeps only in-frame clones here, not all; method: immunoSEQ multiplex PCR. The table has about 92,000 clones, 85% to 90% seen once. Sequenced here: blood, sampled before dendritic cell vaccination. These receptors were obtained from a human donor with glioblastoma. CDR3s include the opening cysteine and the closing phenylalanine or tryptophan. D genes are given only for firm matches. Where a row states a size, it is once, few, many or the class of an expanded clone; other rows omit it.

>TRBJ1-4|TRBV2|.|.
TGTGCCAGCAGTGGACCCATGGGGGGGCATGAAAAACTGTTTTTT
CASSGPMGGHEKLFF
>TRBJ1-1|TRBV28|.|.
TGTGCCAGCAGTTTATCTTTCGGGGAACAGGAAGCTTTCTTT
CASSLSFGEQEAFF
>TRBJ2-7|TRBV2|TRBD1|.
TGTGCCGGAGCACAGGGGGCCGGCCTCGGTGGCTACGAGCAGTACTTC
CAGAQGAGLGGYEQYF
>TRBJ2-7|TRBV5-1|.|.
TGCGCCAGCAGCATATCCGGCGAGCAGTACTTC
CASSISGEQYF
>TRBJ1-1|TRBV16|TRBD1|few
TGTGCCAGCAGAGCAGCACCCCGACAGGGGATGAACACTGAAGCTTTCTTT
CASRAAPRQGMNTEAFF
>TRBJ1-1|TRBV29-1|.|.
TGCAGCGTTCATGATACTCACCGTGACAGCCCCCTGAACACTGAAGCTTTCTTT
CSVHDTHRDSPLNTEAFF
>TRBJ2-5|TRBV6-5|.|.
TGTGCCAGCAGTTACTCGAGGACAGCACAAGAGACCCAGTACTTC
CASSYSRTAQETQYF
>TRBJ2-5|TRBV5-1|TRBD2|once
TGCGCCAGCAGCTTGGCGGGGGGGCGTGAAGAGACCCAGTACTTC
CASSLAGGREETQYF
>TRBJ2-1|TRBV27|TRBD1|.
TGTGCCAGCAGTTCCCGCGGGACAGGGCCTAATGAGCAGTTCTTC
CASSSRGTGPNEQFF
>TRBJ1-2|TRBV4-1|TRBD1|.
TGCGCCAGCAGCCCTTTGGGACAGGGGCGAGGCTACACCTTC
CASSPLGQGRGYTF
>TRBJ2-1|TRBV10-3|TRBD1|.
TGTGCCATCAGTGAGGATAGGGGGCTGACCTACAATGAGCAGTTCTTC
CAISEDRGLTYNEQFF
>TRBJ2-7|TRBV2|.|once
TGTGCCAGCAGTGAAGGGGAGGACGAGCAGTACTTC
CASSEGEDEQYF
>TRBJ1-4|TRBV28|.|few
TGTGCCAGCAGTTTTACGGGGGTTGATGAAAAACTGTTTTTT
CASSFTGVDEKLFF
>TRBJ2-1|TRBV29-1|TRBD2|.
TGCAGCGTTGATGCAGCTAGCGGGAGGGACAATGAGCAGTTCTTC
CSVDAASGRDNEQFF
>TRBJ2-1|TRBV18|TRBD1|.
TGTGCCAGCTCACGGACAGGGTATTCCTACAATGAGCAGTTCTTC
CASSRTGYSYNEQFF
>TRBJ1-3|TRBV7-2|TRBD1|.
TGTGCCAGCAGCTCATCGACAGGGCACTCTGGAAACACCATATATTTT
CASSSSTGHSGNTIYF
>TRBJ2-5|TRBV6-1|.|few
TGTGCCAGCCTAGAGGGTCAGGCCCAAGAGACCCAGTACTTC
CASLEGQAQETQYF
>TRBJ2-7|TRBV9|.|.
TGTGCCAGCAGCGTAGCGGCAGGCTCCTACGAGCAGTACTTC
CASSVAAGSYEQYF
>TRBJ1-5|TRBV27|.|few
TGTGCCAGCAGTTTATCGGGTAGCCAGCCCCAGCATTTT
CASSLSGSQPQHF